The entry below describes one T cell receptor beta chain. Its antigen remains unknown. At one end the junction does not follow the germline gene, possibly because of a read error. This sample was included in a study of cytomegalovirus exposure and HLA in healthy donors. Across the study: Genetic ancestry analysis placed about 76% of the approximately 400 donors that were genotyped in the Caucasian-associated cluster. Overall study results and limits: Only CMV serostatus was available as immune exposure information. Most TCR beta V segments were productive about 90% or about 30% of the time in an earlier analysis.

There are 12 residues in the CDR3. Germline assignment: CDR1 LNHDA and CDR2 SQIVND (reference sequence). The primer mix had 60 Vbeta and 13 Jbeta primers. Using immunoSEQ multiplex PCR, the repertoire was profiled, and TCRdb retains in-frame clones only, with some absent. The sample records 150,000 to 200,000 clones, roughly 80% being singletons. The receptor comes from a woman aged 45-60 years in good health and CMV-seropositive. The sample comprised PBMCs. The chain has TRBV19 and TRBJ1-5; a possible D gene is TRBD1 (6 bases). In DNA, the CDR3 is TGTGCCAGTAGTGATTACAGGGTCGCGTCTACTTTT. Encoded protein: CASSDYRVASTF.